Listed below are T cell receptor beta chains from one sample, sequenced in a study of cytomegalovirus exposure and HLA in healthy donors. Profiled with immunoSEQ multiplex PCR; TCRdb holds only in-frame clones, not every one. The table has approximately 120,000 clones, over 65% seen once; the top ten hold about 1.9%. Sequenced sample: PBMCs. Receptors originate from a man in his forties or fifties in good health and CMV-seronegative. Each CDR3 is given with its conserved first and last residue. The order of the fields is D gene, J gene, V gene, clone size, CDR3 length, CDR3 DNA, CDR3 protein. D genes are given only for firm matches. A row's size may be missing; if present it is once, few, many or a size class.

>.|TRBJ1-1|TRBV6-6|.|14
TGTGCCAGCAGTGGAGGGTTTACGGACACTGAAGCTTTCTTT
CASSGGFTDTEAFF
>.|TRBJ1-6|TRBV7-2|.|15
TGTGCCAGCAGCTTAGCGCGTGGGGGGAATTCACCCCTCCACTTT
CASSLARGGNSPLHF
>.|TRBJ1-2|TRBV19|.|18
TGTGCCAGTAGTATCCGGCGCGGACAGCCCGCCGGCGGCTATGGCTACACCTTC
CASSIRRGQPAGGYGYTF
>.|TRBJ2-7|TRBV6-5|.|11
TGTGCCAGCAGATCGAGCGGCGAGCAGTACTTC
CASRSSGEQYF
>.|TRBJ1-1|TRBV6-5|.|15
TGTGCCAGCAGTCCTTTCCCTTACATGAACACTGAAGCTTTCTTT
CASSPFPYMNTEAFF
>.|TRBJ1-5|TRBV2|.|15
TGTGCCAGCACCGAAAAGTTGGGAGGCAATCAGCCCCAGCATTTT
CASTEKLGGNQPQHF
>TRBD1|TRBJ2-7|TRBV5-5|.|15
TGTGCCAGCAGCCGACCGGGACAGGGCACCTACGAGCAGTACTTC
CASSRPGQGTYEQYF
>.|TRBJ1-2|TRBV5-8|.|12
TGTGCCAGCAGCTACGAGCTGTATGGCTACACCTTC
CASSYELYGYTF
>.|TRBJ1-1|TRBV6-6|medium-sized|13
TGTGCCAGCAGTCTTGCGGCGAACACTGAAGCTTTCTTT
CASSLAANTEAFF
>.|TRBJ1-2|TRBV11-2|.|14
TGTGCCAGCAGCCCAGGGGCAGAATCCTATGGCTACACCTTC
CASSPGAESYGYTF
>TRBD1|TRBJ2-2|TRBV18|.|19
TGTGCCAGCTCACCGCGGATTTCCCGGGACAGGAGGAACACCGGGGAGCTGTTTTTT
CASSPRISRDRRNTGELFF
>.|TRBJ2-2|TRBV11-2|.|14
TGTGCCAGCAGACCGTTTACCGGCACCGGGGAGCTGTTTTTT
CASRPFTGTGELFF
>.|TRBJ2-5|TRBV5-4|.|16
TGTGCCAGCCAACCGCCCGGGGTAGCACTACAAGAGACCCAGTACTTC
CASQPPGVALQETQYF
>TRBD1|TRBJ1-5|TRBV18|.|15
TGTGCCAGCTCGCCGACAGGGGGAAACAATCAGCCCCAGCATTTT
CASSPTGGNNQPQHF
>.|TRBJ1-2|TRBV25-1|.|16
TGTGCCAGCAGTGATGGTTTGAGGGCCGGTAGCTATGGCTACACCTTC
CASSDGLRAGSYGYTF
>.|TRBJ1-6|TRBV19|once|17
TGTGCCAGTAGTATAGAGGGCAGAAGCTCCTATAATTCACCCCTCCACTTT
CASSIEGRSSYNSPLHF
>.|TRBJ1-2|TRBV7-9|.|12
TGTGCCAGCAGCTCTCTAACTTATGGCTACACCTTC
CASSSLTYGYTF
>TRBD1|TRBJ1-1|TRBV18|once|14
TGTGCCAGCTCACCAGGACAGGGGGGGACTGAAGCTTTCTTT
CASSPGQGGTEAFF
>TRBD1|TRBJ1-3|TRBV11-2|.|17
TGTGCCAGCAGCTTAGGGCGCGTGGGGACAGGGCTGAACACCATATATTTT
CASSLGRVGTGLNTIYF
>.|TRBJ1-1|TRBV6-1|once|14
TGTGCCAGCAGTGCCCAGGGGAAGGGCACTGAAGCTTTCTTT
CASSAQGKGTEAFF
>TRBD2|TRBJ2-7|TRBV27|.|20
TGTGCCAGCAGTACAACCTCGGGGACTAGCGGGAGGAGCCTCTCCTACGAGCAGTACTTC
CASSTTSGTSGRSLSYEQYF
>.|TRBJ1-1|TRBV29-1|.|13
TGCAGCGCCCAAAGCAGGGCGAACACTGAAGCTTTCTTT
CSAQSRANTEAFF
>.|TRBJ1-2|TRBV19|.|14
TGTGCCAGTAGTTTAAGGCGACAGGACTATGGCTACACCTTC
CASSLRRQDYGYTF
>TRBD2|TRBJ2-1|TRBV4-1|.|15
TGCGCCAGCAGCACACGGGGGGGCACTACCAATGAGCAGTTCTTC
CASSTRGGTTNEQFF
>.|TRBJ1-4|TRBV6-5|.|16
TGTGCCAGCAGTTGGGGCATCTACAGGGAAAATGAAAAACTGTTTTTT
CASSWGIYRENEKLFF
>TRBD1|TRBJ1-2|TRBV5-1|.|18
TGCGCCAGCAGCTTGGTGGGCGCTGGGACAGGCTCTAACTATGGCTACACCTTC
CASSLVGAGTGSNYGYTF
>.|TRBJ2-5|TRBV19|.|14
TGTGCCAGTAGCCTCCCTGGGGGCGGAGAGACCCAGTACTTC
CASSLPGGGETQYF
>.|TRBJ1-5|TRBV7-2|.|13
TGTGCCAGCAGCTTAACCAGTAGCGGGGACCAGCATTTT
CASSLTSSGDQHF
>TRBD1|TRBJ1-4|TRBV2|.|14
TGTGCCAGCAGTGTGACAGGGGTTGGTGAAAAACTGTTTTTT
CASSVTGVGEKLFF
>.|TRBJ2-1|TRBV11-2|.|14
TGTGCCAGCAGGCAAGCGCGGAATTACAATGAGCAGTTCTTC
CASRQARNYNEQFF
>.|TRBJ1-2|TRBV18|few|12
TGTGCCAGCTCATCCCCCTCCTATGGCTACACCTTC
CASSSPSYGYTF
>.|TRBJ2-1|TRBV5-1|.|14
TGCGCCAGCAGCTTGGTAGCCAGCAACAATGAGCAGTTCTTC
CASSLVASNNEQFF
>.|TRBJ2-5|TRBV2|once|14
TGTGCCAGTTGTGCGGGCCAAGAGGGAGAGACCCAGTACTTC
CASCAGQEGETQYF
>.|TRBJ2-2|TRBV19|.|15
TGTGCCAGTAGTCCTGAGATCGGAGTCGCCGGGGAGCTGTTTTTT
CASSPEIGVAGELFF
>TRBD1|TRBJ2-6|TRBV11-2|few|19
TGTGCCAGCAGCCCAGCTCCGGGACAGGTCTTTCGTGGGGCCAACGTCCTGACTTTC
CASSPAPGQVFRGANVLTF
>TRBD1|TRBJ2-2|TRBV7-9|.|15
TGTGCCAGCAGCCCCGGGACAGGAATATCCGGGGAGCTGTTTTTT
CASSPGTGISGELFF
>.|TRBJ2-1|TRBV15|.|17
TGTGCCACCAGCACCCCAATCGGGAGCGGTTCCTACAATGAGCAGTTCTTC
CATSTPIGSGSYNEQFF
>.|TRBJ1-1|TRBV7-9|.|13
TGTGCCAGCAGCTTAGTGGTAGACAGGGAAGCTTTCTTT
CASSLVVDREAFF
>.|TRBJ1-4|TRBV6-1|.|13
TGTGCCAGCAGTGAAATATCCGGGACTCTCAAGCTTTTT
CASSEISGTLKLF
>TRBD2|TRBJ2-5|TRBV30|.|14
TGTGCCTGGAGTGTATCCAGCGGGGTAACCTCCCAGTACTTC
CAWSVSSGVTSQYF
>TRBD1|TRBJ2-5|TRBV11-3|.|14
TGTGCCAGCAGCTTGACAGGGGGAGGGCAGACCCAGTACTTC
CASSLTGGGQTQYF
>TRBD1|TRBJ1-2|TRBV5-5|.|16
TGTGCCAGCAGCTTGGCCACCGGGACAGGCTTGTATGGCTACACCTTC
CASSLATGTGLYGYTF
>TRBD1|TRBJ1-3|TRBV18|.|14
TGTGCCAGCTCAGACAGGGACTCTGGAAACACCATATATTTT
CASSDRDSGNTIYF
>TRBD1|TRBJ2-3|TRBV7-3|.|18
TGTGCCAGCAGCCCCACCGGGACAGACTTTTCTAGCACAGATACGCAGTATTTT
CASSPTGTDFSSTDTQYF
>TRBD1|TRBJ1-5|TRBV2|.|14
TGTGCCAGCCATTCGACAGGGGCTTATCAGCCCCAGCATTTT
CASHSTGAYQPQHF
>TRBD1|TRBJ2-5|TRBV11-3|.|15
TGTGCCAGCAGCCGGGGGACAGGGGAAGGAGAGACCCAGTACTTC
CASSRGTGEGETQYF
>.|TRBJ2-1|TRBV5-6|.|16
TGTGCCAGCAGCGGAGGGGGAGGGGGTTTCTACAATGAGCAGTTCTTC
CASSGGGGGFYNEQFF
>TRBD1|TRBJ2-3|TRBV5-6|.|16
TGTGCCAGCAGCTTCCCCAGGGGACAGGGTACGGATACGCAGTATTTT
CASSFPRGQGTDTQYF
>TRBD1|TRBJ1-6|TRBV5-5|.|16
TGTGCCAGCAGCTCGGACAGGGGGCCCTTTGGTTCACCCCTCCACTTT
CASSSDRGPFGSPLHF
>TRBD1|TRBJ1-1|TRBV7-9|.|14
TGTGCCAGCAGGGACCGGGACAGGGACACTGAAGCTTTCTTT
CASRDRDRDTEAFF
>TRBD1|TRBJ1-4|TRBV2|once|15
TGTGCCAGCAGTGAAGGGGGACAGCGGAATGAAAAACTGTTTTTT
CASSEGGQRNEKLFF
>.|TRBJ1-6|TRBV9|.|13
TGTGCCAGCAGCGCAGGTGACAGATCACCCCTCCACTTT
CASSAGDRSPLHF
>TRBD1|TRBJ2-5|TRBV2|.|14
TGTGCCAGCAGCAGACAGGGACGGGATGAGACCCAGTACTTC
CASSRQGRDETQYF
>TRBD2|TRBJ2-3|TRBV6-4|few|13
TGTGCCAGCAGCGCGGGGGTGGCAGATACGCAGTATTTT
CASSAGVADTQYF
>.|TRBJ2-3|TRBV2|few|15
TGTGCCAGCAGTGAAGCGGGGACTCACACAGATACGCAGTATTTT
CASSEAGTHTDTQYF
>TRBD2|TRBJ2-3|TRBV5-1|few|14
TGCGCCAGCAGCTTGACTAGCGGCACAGATACGCAGTATTTT
CASSLTSGTDTQYF
>.|TRBJ2-1|TRBV6-5|.|14
TGTGCCAGCAGTTACCAGGGCAGCTACAATGAGCAGTTCTTC
CASSYQGSYNEQFF
>.|TRBJ1-2|TRBV9|.|14
TGTGCCAGCAGCGATAGTGGGGGCCCATATGGCTACACCTTC
CASSDSGGPYGYTF